This TCR beta chain was recovered during a study of T-cell memory formation after mild COVID-19. Whole-study results and caveats: Day 15 to 85 contractors were CD4/CD8 balanced; later expanders leaned CD4+. Contracting CD8+ clones were enriched in EMRA, CD4+ mainly in CM and EM. Some clones that responded were present in memory (sampled pre-infection), which suggests cross-reactive memory joined.

CDR3 length: 14 residues. Germline V CDR1 and CDR2: KGHSH, LQKENI. Trimming pared 4 bases from V and 0 bases from J, leaving 10 bases between. Concerning this clonotype itself: Antigen unknown.

TCRdb independently ran MiXCR on the 5' RACE reads; one entry per CDR3 protein. This table has 300,000 or so distinct CDR3 sequences, about a sixth appearing once. The chain joins TRBV18 to TRBJ2-7, with D unclear. Sequencing was done on a sample of PBMCs or a T cell subset sorted from them (not recorded which). This clonotype was sampled from a man aged 18 to 35 who had mild COVID-19 (a few samples of this study predate the infection). Cell type and time point are not known. The CDR3, as DNA: TGTGCCAGCTCACTTGACGGGTACTCCTACGAGCAGTACGTC. It translates to CASSLDGYSYEQYV.